These T cell receptor beta chains were read from a single sample in a study of shared clonotypes between healthy human individuals. Generated by immunoSEQ multiplex PCR, the TCRdb table keeps only in-frame clones and is missing some. This table holds millions of clones, over 85% found once. Material for sequencing was naive CD8+ T cells sorted from blood. These receptors originate from a young man in good health. CDR3s include the opening cysteine and the closing phenylalanine or tryptophan. Fields, in order: D gene, clone size, CDR3 length, V gene, J gene, CDR3 DNA, CDR3 protein. A D gene is named only where the DNA matches it firmly. A clone size is listed for some rows: how often the clone was seen (once, few, many), or a class if it is expanded.

>TRBD2|-|12|TRBV2|TRBJ2-2
TGTGCCAGCAGATATGGGGGGGGTGAGCTGTTTTTT
CASRYGGGELFF
>-|-|14|TRBV14|TRBJ2-5
TGTGCCAGCAGCCAAGGGGCTTGGGAGGAGACCCAGTACTTC
CASSQGAWEETQYF
>TRBD1|-|13|TRBV10-1|TRBJ2-1
TGCGCCAGCAGTCGGACAGGGTATGATGAGCAGTTCTTC
CASSRTGYDEQFF
>-|-|15|TRBV4-3|TRBJ2-7
TGCGCCAGCAGCCAATCGGGCGGGATAACCTACGAGCAGTACTTC
CASSQSGGITYEQYF
>-|-|14|TRBV15|TRBJ2-7
TGTGCCACCAGCAGAGATCGAGGGGGGTACGAGCAGTACTTC
CATSRDRGGYEQYF
>-|once|13|TRBV28|TRBJ2-7
TGTGCCGTAAACCAACGGGAGACCTACGAGCAGTACTTC
CAVNQRETYEQYF
>-|-|16|TRBV10-3|TRBJ1-3
TGTGCCATCAGTGAGGGTGCAGGGAGCTCTGGAAACACCATATATTTT
CAISEGAGSSGNTIYF
>TRBD2|-|15|TRBV10-2|TRBJ2-5
TGCGCCAGCAGCCTGAGCGGGACCACCGGGGAGACCCAGTACTTC
CASSLSGTTGETQYF
>TRBD1|-|13|TRBV6-5|TRBJ1-1
TGTGCCAGCAGTGCGACAGGGGGGACTGAAGCTTTCTTT
CASSATGGTEAFF
>TRBD2|-|15|TRBV9|TRBJ2-7
TGTGCCAGCAGCGCGGGACTAGCGGCTACCTACGAGCAGTACTTC
CASSAGLAATYEQYF
>-|-|15|TRBV14|TRBJ2-4
TGTGCCAGCAGTCGGACAGCCCTAGCCAAAAACATTCAGTACTTC
CASSRTALAKNIQYF
>TRBD1|-|15|TRBV6-6|TRBJ1-1
TGTGCCAGCAGTTTTCCAGGGGGCAAAAGGACTGAAGCTTTCTTT
CASSFPGGKRTEAFF
>-|-|13|TRBV21-1|TRBJ2-7
TGTGCCGAGCGGAATGGGACACCCTACGAGCAGTACTTC
CAERNGTPYEQYF
>-|-|14|TRBV6-5|TRBJ2-1
TGTGCCAGTTCATACGGGGGCTCCTACAATGAGCAGTTCTTC
CASSYGGSYNEQFF
>TRBD2|-|16|TRBV4-1|TRBJ2-5
TGCGCCAGCAGCCAAGATGGGACTAGCTATCAAGAGACCCAGTACTTC
CASSQDGTSYQETQYF
>-|-|15|TRBV19|TRBJ1-2
TGTGCCAGTAGTATAGAGGCAGCTTCTAACTATGGCTACACCTTC
CASSIEAASNYGYTF
>-|-|14|TRBV9|TRBJ1-1
TGTGCCAGCAGCGTAGGAGTTATAAACACTGAAGCTTTCTTT
CASSVGVINTEAFF